This T cell receptor (beta chain) was obtained from a study of chemoradiotherapy in HPV16-positive cancers. Background on the study: Candidate HPV-specific T-cell clones and common TCR motifs came from functional assays in a couple of HPV16-positive patients. Findings of the study overall: Only two HPV16-positive patients supplied the functional HPV-specificity definition. HPV-responsive T-cell expansion during chemoradiotherapy was linked to improved recurrence-free survival in HPV16-positive patients.

V dropped 2 bases and J dropped 4 bases, with 5 bases sitting between them. The V gene's germline CDR1 is MDHEN and CDR2 SYDVKM. CDR3 length: 13 residues. Sequenced by immunoSEQ multiplex PCR; TCRdb stores in-frame clones only, minus some. The sample records 7,000 or so clones, approximately 91% being singletons. Turning to this clone: Antigen: not known.

Samples were taken several times over chemoradiotherapy. The genes are TRBV28 and TRBJ2-2; D is ambiguous. Sample: tumor tissue, taken from a patient who underwent chemoradiotherapy. This receptor was obtained from a human donor with HPV-associated anogenital cancer. In DNA form, the CDR3 reads TGTGCCAGCAGTTTACAGAGCACCGGGGAGCTGTTTTTT. Its protein is CASSLQSTGELFF.